This TCR beta chain was retrieved from a study of PD-1 blockade in mismatch repair-deficient tumors. Whole-study context: All were previously treated, progressing patients with 12 mismatch repair-deficient cancer types. The study's findings and limits: Tumor-resident clones, often undetectable pretreatment in blood, expanded then contracted after pembrolizumab.

Every patient had mismatch repair deficiency by PCR or immunohistochemistry. TCRs were sequenced from three patients responding to pembrolizumab. Remarks on this clone: Its antigen remains unknown.

The CDR3 runs to 17 residues. Germline CDR1 and CDR2: SGHVS and FQNEAQ. V gave up 2 bases and J gave up 5 bases, with 19 bases separating them. Method: immunoSEQ multiplex PCR; TCRdb's copy keeps in-frame clones and lacks some. This table has approximately 60,000 clones, more than 70% appearing once. The J gene is TRBJ2-1, the V gene TRBV7-8; the D gene is possibly TRBD2 (7 bases). This receptor was taken from an adult with mismatch repair-deficient cancer. The input for sequencing was peripheral blood, taken 52 weeks after starting pembrolizumab. The CDR3 region is CASSLFLGGGRNNEQFF. Written as DNA, the CDR3 is TGTGCCAGCAGCTTATTTTTGGGGGGCGGGAGAAACAATGAGCAGTTCTTC.